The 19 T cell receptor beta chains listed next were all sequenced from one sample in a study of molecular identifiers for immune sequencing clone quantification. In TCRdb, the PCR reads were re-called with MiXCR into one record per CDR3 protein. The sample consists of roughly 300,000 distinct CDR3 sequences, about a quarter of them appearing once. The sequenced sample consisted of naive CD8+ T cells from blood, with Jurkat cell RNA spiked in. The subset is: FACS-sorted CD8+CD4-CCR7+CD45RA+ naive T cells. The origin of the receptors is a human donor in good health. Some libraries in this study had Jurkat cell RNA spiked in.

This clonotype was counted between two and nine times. CDR3 nucleotide sequence: TGTGCTAGTGGGTCAACAGCGGAGTACACTGAAGCTTTCTTT. Its translation is CASGSTAEYTEAFF. V gene TRBV12-5 combines with J gene TRBJ1-1; no definite D call. Trimming left V 6 bases short and J 3 bases short, with 14 bases between. CDR1 is LGHNT, CDR2 FRNRAP, per germline. The CDR3 totals 14 residues.

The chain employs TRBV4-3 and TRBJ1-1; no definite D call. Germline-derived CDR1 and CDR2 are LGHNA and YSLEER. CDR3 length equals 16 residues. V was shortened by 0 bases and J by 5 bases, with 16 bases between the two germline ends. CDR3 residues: CASSQDSLDLGTEAFF. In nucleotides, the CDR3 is TGCGCCAGCAGCCAAGACAGTCTCGATCTTGGTACTGAAGCTTTCTTT.

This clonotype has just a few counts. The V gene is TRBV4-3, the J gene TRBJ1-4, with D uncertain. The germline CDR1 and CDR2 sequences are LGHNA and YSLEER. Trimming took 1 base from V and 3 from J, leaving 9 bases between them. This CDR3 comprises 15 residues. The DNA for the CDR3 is TGCGCCAGCAGCCAAGTTCTAAGTCCTAATGAAAAACTGTTTTTT. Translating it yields CASSQVLSPNEKLFF.

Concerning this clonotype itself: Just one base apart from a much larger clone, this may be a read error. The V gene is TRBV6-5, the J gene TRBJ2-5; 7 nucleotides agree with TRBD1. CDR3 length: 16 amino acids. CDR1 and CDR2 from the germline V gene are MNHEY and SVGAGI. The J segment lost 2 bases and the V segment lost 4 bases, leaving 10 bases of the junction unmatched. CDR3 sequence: CASSSPPRTGQETQYF. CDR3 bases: TGTGCCAGCAGTTCTCCCCCGAGGACAGGACAAGAGACCCAGTACTTC.

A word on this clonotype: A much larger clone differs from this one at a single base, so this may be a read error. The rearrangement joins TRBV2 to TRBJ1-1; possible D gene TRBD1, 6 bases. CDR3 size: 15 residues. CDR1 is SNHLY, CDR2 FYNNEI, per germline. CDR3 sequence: CVSSEGGTRRTEAFF. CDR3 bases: TGTGTCAGCAGTGAAGGGGGTACCCGGAGGACTGAAGCTTTCTTT.

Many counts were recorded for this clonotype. The CDR3 nucleotides are TGTGCCAGCAGCTTACGGGACGAAAAACTGTTTTTT. This sequence encodes CASSLRDEKLFF. The chain recombines TRBV7-9 with TRBJ1-4; D might be TRBD1 (5 bases). The V gene lost 2 bases and the J gene lost 8 bases, with 6 bases spanning the gap. The CDR3 length is 12 residues. Germline CDR1 reads SEHNR; CDR2 reads FQNEAQ (reference sequence).

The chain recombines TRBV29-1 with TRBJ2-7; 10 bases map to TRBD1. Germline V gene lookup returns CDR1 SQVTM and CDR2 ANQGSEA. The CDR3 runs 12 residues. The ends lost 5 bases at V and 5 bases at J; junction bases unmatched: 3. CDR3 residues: CSVMDRGDEQYF. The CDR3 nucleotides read TGCAGCGTTATGGACAGGGGGGACGAGCAGTACTTC.

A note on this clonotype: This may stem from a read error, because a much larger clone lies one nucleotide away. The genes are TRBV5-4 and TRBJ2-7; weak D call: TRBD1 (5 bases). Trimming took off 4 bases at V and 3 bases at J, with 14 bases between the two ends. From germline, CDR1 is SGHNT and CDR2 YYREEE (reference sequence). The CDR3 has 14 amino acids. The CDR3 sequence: CASSLRTTNYEQYF. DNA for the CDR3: TGTGCCAGCAGCCTGCGGACAACGAACTACGAGCAGTACTTC.

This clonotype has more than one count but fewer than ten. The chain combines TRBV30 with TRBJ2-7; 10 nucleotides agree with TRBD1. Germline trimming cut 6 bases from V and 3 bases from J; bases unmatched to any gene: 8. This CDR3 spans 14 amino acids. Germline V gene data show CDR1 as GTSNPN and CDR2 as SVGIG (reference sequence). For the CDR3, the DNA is TGTGCCTGTTGGTCCGGGACAGGGGTCTACGAGCAGTACTTC. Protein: CACWSGTGVYEQYF.

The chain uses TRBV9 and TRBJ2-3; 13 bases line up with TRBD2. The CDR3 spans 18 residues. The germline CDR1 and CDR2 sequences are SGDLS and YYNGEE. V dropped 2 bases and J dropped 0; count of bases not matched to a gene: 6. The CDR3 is CASSVTRGLAGSTDTQYF. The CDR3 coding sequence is TGTGCCAGCAGCGTTACCAGGGGACTAGCGGGGAGCACAGATACGCAGTATTTT. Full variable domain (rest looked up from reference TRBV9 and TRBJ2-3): DSGVTQTPKHLITATGQRVTLRCSPRSGDLSVYWYQQSLDQGLQFLIQYYNGEERAKGNILERFSAQQFPDLHSELNLSSLELGDSALYFCASSVTRGLAGSTDTQYFGPGTRLTVL.

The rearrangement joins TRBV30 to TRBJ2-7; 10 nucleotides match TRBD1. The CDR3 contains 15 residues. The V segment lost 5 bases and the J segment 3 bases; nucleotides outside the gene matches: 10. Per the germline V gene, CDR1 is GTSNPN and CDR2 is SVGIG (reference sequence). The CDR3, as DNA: TGTGCCTGGGCTCCGGGACAGGGGTCGATCTACGAGCAGTACTTC. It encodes CAWAPGQGSIYEQYF.

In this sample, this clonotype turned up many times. The CDR3: CASSISGLGVHEQYF. DNA for the CDR3: TGTGCCAGTAGTATATCAGGACTAGGTGTTCACGAGCAGTACTTC. The rearrangement joins TRBV19 to TRBJ2-7, with 7 bases aligning to TRBD2. Germline lookup yields CDR1 LNHDA and CDR2 SQIVND (reference sequence). The length of the CDR3 is 15 residues. Trimming cost V 2 bases and J 5 bases; bases outside gene matches: 9.

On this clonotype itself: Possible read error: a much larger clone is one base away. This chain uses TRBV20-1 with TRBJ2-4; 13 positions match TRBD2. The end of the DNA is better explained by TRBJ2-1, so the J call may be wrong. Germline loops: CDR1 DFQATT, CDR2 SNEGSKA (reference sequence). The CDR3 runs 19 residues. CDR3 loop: CSARLTGLAGVQNKNIQFF. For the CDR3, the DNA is TGCAGTGCTAGGTTAACAGGACTAGCGGGAGTACAAAACAAAAACATTCAGTTCTTC.

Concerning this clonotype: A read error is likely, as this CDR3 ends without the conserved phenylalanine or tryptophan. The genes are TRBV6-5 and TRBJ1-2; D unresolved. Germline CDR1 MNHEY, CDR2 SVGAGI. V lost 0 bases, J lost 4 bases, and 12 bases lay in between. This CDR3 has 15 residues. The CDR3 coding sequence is TGTGCCAGCAGTTACTCGAATACGTTGCTCTATGGCTACACCTTA. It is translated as CASSYSNTLLYGYTL.

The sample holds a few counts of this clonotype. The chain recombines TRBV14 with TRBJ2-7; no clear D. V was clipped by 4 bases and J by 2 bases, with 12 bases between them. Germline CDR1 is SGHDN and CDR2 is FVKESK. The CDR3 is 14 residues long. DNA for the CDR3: TGTGCCAGCAGCCGCAGCGATGGGACCTACGAGCAGTACTTC. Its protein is CASSRSDGTYEQYF.

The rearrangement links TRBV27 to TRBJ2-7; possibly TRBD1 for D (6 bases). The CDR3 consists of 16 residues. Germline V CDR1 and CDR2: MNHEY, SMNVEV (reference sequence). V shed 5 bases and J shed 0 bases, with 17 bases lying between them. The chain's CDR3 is CASSPITGRHSYEQYF. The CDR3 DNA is TGTGCCAGCAGTCCTATAACAGGGAGACACTCCTACGAGCAGTACTTC.

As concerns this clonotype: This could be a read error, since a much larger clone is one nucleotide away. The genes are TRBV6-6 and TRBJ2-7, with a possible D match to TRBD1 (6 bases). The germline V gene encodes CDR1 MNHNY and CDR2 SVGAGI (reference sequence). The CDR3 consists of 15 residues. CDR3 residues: CACRLGQLYPYEQYF. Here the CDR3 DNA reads TGTGCCTGCAGATTAGGACAGCTGTATCCCTACGAGCAGTACTTC.

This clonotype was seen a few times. The CDR3, as DNA: TGTGCCACCAGCAAAATATACTACGAGCAGTACTTC. As protein: CATSKIYYEQYF. The chain recombines TRBV15 with TRBJ2-7; D is uncertain. Germline V gene data show CDR1 as LNHNV and CDR2 as YYDKDF (reference sequence). V gave up 4 bases and J gave up 3 bases, with 7 bases separating them. The CDR3 spans 12 residues.

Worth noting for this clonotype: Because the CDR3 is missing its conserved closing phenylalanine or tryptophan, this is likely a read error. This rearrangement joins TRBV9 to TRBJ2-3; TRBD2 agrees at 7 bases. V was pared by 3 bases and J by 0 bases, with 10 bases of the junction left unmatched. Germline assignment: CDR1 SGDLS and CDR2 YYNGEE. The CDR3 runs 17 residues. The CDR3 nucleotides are TGTGCCAGCAGCGAGTCCACGGGAGGCCCTAGCACAGATACGCAGTATTCT. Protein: CASSESTGGPSTDTQYS.